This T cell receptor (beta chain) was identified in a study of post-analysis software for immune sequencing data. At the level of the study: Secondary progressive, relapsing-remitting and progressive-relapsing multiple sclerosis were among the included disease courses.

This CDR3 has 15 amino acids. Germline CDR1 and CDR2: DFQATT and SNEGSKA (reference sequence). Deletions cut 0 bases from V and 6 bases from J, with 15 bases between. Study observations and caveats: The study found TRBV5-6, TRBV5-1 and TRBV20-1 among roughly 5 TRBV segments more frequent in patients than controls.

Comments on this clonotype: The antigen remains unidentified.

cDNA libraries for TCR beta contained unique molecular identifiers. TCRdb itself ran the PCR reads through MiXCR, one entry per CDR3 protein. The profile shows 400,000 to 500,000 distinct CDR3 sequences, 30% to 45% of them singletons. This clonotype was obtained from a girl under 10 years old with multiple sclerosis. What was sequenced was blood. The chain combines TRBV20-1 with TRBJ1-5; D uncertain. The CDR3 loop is CSARDQEYQSQPQHF. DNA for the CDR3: TGCAGTGCTAGAGATCAGGAGTACCAGAGTCAGCCCCAGCATTTT.